This T cell receptor (beta chain) was recovered during a study of shared T cell receptors in the human thymus. Only in-frame clones appear in the TCRdb table, and some are missing; sequencing was by immunoSEQ multiplex PCR. The sample lists hundreds of thousands of clones; over 75% were seen once. This CDR3 spans 18 amino acids. From germline, CDR1 is LGHNA and CDR2 YSLEER. The V and J ends lost 0 bases and 3 bases, in that order; junction bases with no gene match: 12. This sample was shared with a second study, whose subject was human thymus T cells. That work states: Thymic resections from corrective heart surgery supplied the tissue. Thymic and blood repertoires seemed to show skewed V and J gene use. There were highly overlapping thymic repertoires among unrelated individuals, as related research reported.

The clonotype comes from a boy younger than two with a congenital heart defect. The V and J genes are TRBV4-3 and TRBJ2-5; TRBD1 aligns across 8 bases. Material for sequencing was thymocytes. The CDR3 loop reads CASSQDPHTKTGEETQYF. The CDR3 DNA is TGCGCCAGCAGCCAAGATCCCCATACAAAGACAGGGGAAGAGACCCAGTACTTC.